The 5 T cell receptor beta chains presented below share a single source sample, sequenced in a study of T cells in Graves' hyperthyroidism and ophthalmopathy (dated by TCRdb to between 2017 and 2020). Libraries were prepared through multiplex PCR. The sample was run on an Illumina HiSeq 2000. TCR beta CDR3 regions were amplified from RNA transcripts. For the first round of RT-PCR on the TCR CDR3, the HTBI primer set was used together with the Qiagen OneStep RT-PCR kit. Through fastp at Q25 and MiXCR, TCRdb rebuilt clones from the public reads, retaining in-frame beta chains. Entries are consolidated by CDR3 protein sequence, retaining the most common genes and DNA. The sample contains 200,000 to 300,000 distinct CDR3 sequences, roughly 15% of them found a single time. Clones ranked in the top ten supply around 28% of the sample. The sample comprised blood. The receptors were sampled from a woman under 30 with Graves' ophthalmopathy.

With regard to this clonotype: This may stem from a read error, because a much larger clone lies one nucleotide away. This rearrangement joins TRBV6-1 to TRBJ1-5; 9 nucleotides agree with TRBD1. Germline CDR1 reads MNHNS; CDR2 reads SASEGT. Unmatched junction bases numbered 11, after V lost 8 bases and J lost 9 bases. CDR3 size: 14 residues. CDR3 nucleotides: TGTGCCAGCGGAGCCGGGACAGGGCTTTCGCCCCAGCATTTT. Protein: CASGAGTGLSPQHF.

At least ten counts were recorded for this clonotype. The chain carries TRBV7-2 and TRBJ1-1, with 7 nucleotides matching TRBD1. CDR3 length equals 14 residues. From germline, CDR1 is SGHTA and CDR2 FQGNSA. The junction had 3 bases not matched to a gene; V was cut back by 5 bases and J by 0 bases. As DNA, the CDR3 is TGTGCCAGCAGCCGAGGGGGCCTGAACACTGAAGCTTTCTTT. It encodes CASSRGGLNTEAFF.

For this clonotype: A much larger clone lies one base from this, so it may be a read error. This sequence joins TRBV15 and TRBJ1-1; no clear D. The CDR3 totals 14 residues. CDR1 LNHNV and CDR2 YYDKDF come from the germline V gene (reference sequence). The CDR3, as DNA: TGTGCCACCAGCAGAGATGTCAGGACCACTGAAGCTTCCTTT. It translates to CATSRDVRTTEASF.

In this sample, this clonotype turned up many times. The CDR3 protein is CASSLARGLAYNEQFF. CDR3 coding DNA: TGTGCCAGCAGCTTAGCGCGTGGACTAGCGTACAATGAGCAGTTCTTC. V usage is TRBV7-9 and J usage is TRBJ2-1, with 9 bases that match TRBD2. Germline V CDR1 and CDR2: SEHNR, FQNEAQ (reference sequence). The CDR3 covers 16 residues. After removal of 0 bases from V and 4 bases from J, the junction contained 4 bases not matched to a gene.

Ten or more counts support this clonotype. The chain couples TRBV11-3 to TRBJ2-6, with a weak D call TRBD2 (5 bases). Between the trimmed V and J ends, which lost 3 bases and 3 bases, there was a span of 9 bases. The CDR3 is 15 residues long. CDR1 and CDR2 (germline): SGHNT, YENEEA. CDR3 coding DNA: TGTGCCAGCAGCTTGTCAGCGGTTGGGGCCAACGTCCTGACTTTC. Its protein product is CASSLSAVGANVLTF.